This T cell receptor beta chain originates from a study of blood T cells in healthy people across ages. The length of the CDR3 is 11 residues. The germline CDR1 and CDR2 sequences are MGHRA and YSYEKL. V lost 1 base and J lost 10, with 7 bases in between. Using a J-beta primer mix together with a sample-barcoded 5' primer, a second PCR was run for about 6 to 12 cycles. TCRdb used MiXCR to reprocess the 5' RACE reads, holding one entry per CDR3 protein. The repertoire consists of about 1.6 million distinct CDR3 sequences, with roughly a third occurring once and the leading ten covering 11%. Sequencing used blood. The chain links TRBV4-1 to TRBJ1-1; no definite D call. The TCR was taken from a woman aged 25 to 39 in good health. This chain's CDR3 is CASSQGRGAFF. CDR3 nucleotide sequence: TGCGCCAGCAGCCAAGGGCGGGGAGCTTTCTTT.